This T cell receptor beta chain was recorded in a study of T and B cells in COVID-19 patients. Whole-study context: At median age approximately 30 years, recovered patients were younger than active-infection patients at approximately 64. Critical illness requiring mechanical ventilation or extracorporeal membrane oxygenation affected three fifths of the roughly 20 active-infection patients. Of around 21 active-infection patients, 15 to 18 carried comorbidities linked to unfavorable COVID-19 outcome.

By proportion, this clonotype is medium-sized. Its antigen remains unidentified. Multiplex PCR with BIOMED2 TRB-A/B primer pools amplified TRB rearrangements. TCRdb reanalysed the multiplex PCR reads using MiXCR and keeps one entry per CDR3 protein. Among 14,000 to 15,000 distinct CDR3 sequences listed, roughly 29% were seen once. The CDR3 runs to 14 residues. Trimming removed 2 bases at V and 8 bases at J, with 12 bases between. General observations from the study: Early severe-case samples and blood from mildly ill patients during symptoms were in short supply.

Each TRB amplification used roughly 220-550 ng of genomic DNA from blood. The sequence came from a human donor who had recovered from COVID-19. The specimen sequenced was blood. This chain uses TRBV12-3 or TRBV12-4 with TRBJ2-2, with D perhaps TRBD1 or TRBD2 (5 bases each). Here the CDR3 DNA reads TGTGCCAGCAGTTTAAACGGGGCCGAAGGGGAGCTGTTTTTT. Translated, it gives CASSLNGAEGELFF.